Each of the 19 T cell receptor beta chains below was sequenced from the same sample in a study of blood T cell repertoires in COVID-19. Repertoires were generated with immunoSEQ multiplex PCR, while TCRdb's copy carries only in-frame clones and drops some. The data contain 55,000 to 75,000 clones, around 70% of them singletons. Sequencing was performed on peripheral blood. Receptors originate from a woman in her 70s with COVID-19, enrolled during active disease.

This chain uses TRBV5-1 with TRBJ2-5; 10 positions match TRBD1. Germline V gene data show CDR1 as SGHRS and CDR2 as YFSETQ. CDR3 length: 16 residues. Trimming removed 0 bases from V and 5 bases from J; junction bases left unmatched: 7. The CDR3: CASSLAGQGRQETQYF. CDR3 coding DNA: TGCGCCAGCAGCTTGGCGGGACAGGGGAGGCAGGAGACCCAGTACTTC.

This clone was seen a few times. The chain joins TRBV7-9 to TRBJ1-2; 7 bases agree with TRBD1. V shed 2 bases, J shed 7 bases, and the junction held 7 bases outside the gene matches. Per the germline V gene, CDR1 is SEHNR and CDR2 is FQNEAQ (reference sequence). The CDR3 sequence is 14 residues long. The CDR3 nucleotides are TGTGCCAGCAGCTTAACTGCACAGGGGTCTGGCTACACCTTC. It translates to CASSLTAQGSGYTF.

This clone has just a few counts. The chain uses TRBV2 and TRBJ2-1; perhaps TRBD2 as D (6 bases). Trimming removed 2 bases from V and 13 bases from J, with 15 bases in between. CDR1 SNHLY and CDR2 FYNNEI come from the germline V gene. This CDR3 spans 13 amino acids. Here the CDR3 DNA reads TGTGCCAGCAGTGAATCGCGGGACGGATTTCAGTTCTTC. Protein product: CASSESRDGFQFF.

Only a few counts were recorded for this clone. The chain is built from TRBV4-3 and TRBJ1-2; 7 bases line up with TRBD1. Germline CDR1 is LGHNA and CDR2 is YSLEER. The CDR3 is 13 amino acids. J lost 4 bases, V lost 5 bases, and 4 bases had no gene match. The chain's CDR3 is CASSASGGYGYTF. Written as DNA, the CDR3 is TGCGCCAGCAGCGCCTCAGGGGGCTATGGCTACACCTTC.

The V and J genes are TRBV6-5 and TRBJ1-1, with 9 positions matching TRBD1. Germline loops: CDR1 MNHEY, CDR2 SVGAGI. V lost 8 bases, J lost 10 bases, and 17 bases stayed unmatched. The CDR3 consists of 15 residues. The CDR3 here is CASGTGTGRVEVAFF. Written as DNA, the CDR3 is TGTGCCAGCGGAACCGGGACAGGGAGGGTTGAGGTAGCTTTCTTT.

The chain has TRBV6-7 and TRBJ2-7; D might be TRBD1 (7 bases). TRBV6-7 is noted as an ORF with a role that remains uncertain. V lost 7 bases to trimming and J lost 3 bases, with 19 bases between them. The length of the CDR3 is 15 residues. The CDR3 is CASTNGGQTFYEQYF. In DNA form, the CDR3 reads TGTGCCAGCACCAACGGGGGACAGACCTTCTACGAGCAGTACTTC.

This chain links TRBV14 with TRBJ2-1, with 9 bases lining up with TRBD2. The ends lost 10 bases at V and 0 bases at J; junction bases unmatched: 7. This CDR3 contains 15 residues. Per germline, CDR1 SGHDN and CDR2 FVKESK. The CDR3 reads CATGGGGSSYNEQFF. Here the CDR3 DNA reads TGTGCCACCGGCGGGGGGGGGAGCTCCTACAATGAGCAGTTCTTC.

The count of this clone is one. This chain links TRBV19 with TRBJ1-1; D gene ambiguous. From germline, CDR1 is LNHDA and CDR2 SQIVND (reference sequence). The CDR3 is 16 amino acids. Trimming took off 1 base at V and 0 bases at J, with 12 bases between the two ends. Written as DNA, the CDR3 is TGTGCCAGTAGTATAGGGGCCGGGAACATGAACACTGAAGCTTTCTTT. This translates into CASSIGAGNMNTEAFF.

This sequence joins TRBV24-1 and TRBJ2-5; 8 bases line up with TRBD1. This CDR3 region has 13 residues. The germline CDR1 and CDR2 sequences are KGHDR and SFDVKD. V was pared by 7 bases and J by 5 bases, with 5 bases of the junction left unmatched. In nucleotides, the CDR3 is TGTGCCACCAGGGGCAGGGGGCCGGAGACCCAGTACTTC. This translates into CATRGRGPETQYF.

This clone was picked up one time. This rearrangement joins TRBV4-1 to TRBJ2-5; the match to TRBD2 covers 12 bases. Germline CDR1 MGHRA, CDR2 YSYEKL. V was pared by 1 base and J by 4 bases, with 7 bases of the junction left unmatched. CDR3 length equals 17 residues. Here the CDR3 reads CASSQGLAGGLGETQYF. The CDR3 DNA reads TGCGCCAGCAGCCAAGGTCTAGCGGGAGGGCTGGGAGAGACCCAGTACTTC.

A few counts support this clone. The J gene is TRBJ2-7, the V gene TRBV5-6, with 16 bases identical to TRBD2. The CDR3 totals 19 residues. CDR1 is SGHDT and CDR2 is YYEEEE in the germline V gene. The V and J ends lost 4 bases and 0 bases, in that order; junction bases with no gene match: 10. The CDR3 sequence: CASSPPGLAGGGSSYEQYV. CDR3 in DNA: TGTGCCAGCAGCCCTCCGGGACTAGCGGGAGGGGGGAGCTCCTACGAGCAGTACGTC.

A remark on this clone: With a much larger clone just one base away, this may be a read error. The CDR3 here is CASSYRVNTEAFF. DNA for the CDR3: TGTGCCAGCAGTTACAGGGTGAACACTGAAGCTTTCTTT. The V call is TRBV27, the J call TRBJ1-1; a possible D gene is TRBD1 (6 bases). Germline V gene sequence: CDR1 MNHEY, CDR2 SMNVEV (reference sequence). The CDR3 sequence is 13 residues long. Trimming pared 4 bases from V and 0 bases from J, leaving 6 bases between.

This clone was picked up a small number of times. This rearrangement joins TRBV28 to TRBJ1-1; D gene unclear. The V end was cut by 6 bases, the J end by 0 bases, with 17 bases between. From germline, CDR1 is MDHEN and CDR2 SYDVKM. This CDR3 has 16 amino acids. The CDR3, as DNA: TGTGCCAGCAGCCATCCCCCCCCTCAGATGAACACTGAAGCTTTCTTT. Amino acids: CASSHPPPQMNTEAFF.

This clone was recorded a few times. The J gene is TRBJ1-1, the V gene TRBV4-1; D possibly corresponds to TRBD1 (6 bases). Trimming cost V 1 base and J 3 bases, with 12 bases left between them. Germline lookup yields CDR1 MGHRA and CDR2 YSYEKL. The CDR3 extends over 15 amino acids. This CDR3 reads CASSQVGTSHTEAFF. The CDR3 DNA reads as TGCGCCAGCAGCCAAGTCGGGACATCCCACACTGAAGCTTTCTTT.

The sample holds a few counts of this clone. V usage is TRBV4-1 and J usage is TRBJ2-1; 7 nucleotides match TRBD2. CDR3 size: 16 residues. Trimming took 3 bases from V and 9 from J; bases not matched to a gene: 14. Germline CDR1 is MGHRA and CDR2 is YSYEKL. This CDR3 is CASSHALARGLSEQFF. CDR3 DNA sequence: TGCGCCAGCAGCCATGCACTAGCGAGGGGATTGAGTGAGCAGTTCTTC.

This clone was seen only once. The J gene is TRBJ1-5, the V gene TRBV6-2 or TRBV6-3; 7 bases map to TRBD1. The CDR3 is made up of 17 amino acids. Germline CDR1 is MNHEY and CDR2 is SVGEGT. V trimming: 2 bases; J trimming: 5 bases; junction bases outside the gene matches: 12. The CDR3 DNA follows: TGTGCCAGCAGTTACGTGGGGGGCAGGGGGTTCGATCAGCCCCAGCATTTT. This encodes CASSYVGGRGFDQPQHF.

In its sample, this clone was seen a few times. This chain links TRBV21-1 with TRBJ1-1; the table's D call TRBD1 went unverified against the DNA. TRBV21-1 is given as a pseudogene. The CDR3 is 17 residues long. For the CDR3, the DNA is TGTGCCAGCAGCAATCCGGGACAGGGGGCGCCGGGGACTGAAGCTTTCTTT. This encodes CASSNPGQGAPGTEAFF.

This clone was found a few times. The chain recombines TRBV5-1 with TRBJ2-3; 8 bases are shared with TRBD2. The CDR3 totals 15 residues. Germline CDR1 and CDR2: SGHRS and YFSETQ. V lost 4 bases and J lost 4; bases outside the gene matches: 8. The CDR3 DNA reads TGCGCCAGCAGCCCAGCGGGGGTGCCTCCAGATACGCAGTATTTT. Its translation is CASSPAGVPPDTQYF. Full variable domain (remainder filled in from reference TRBV5-1 and TRBJ2-3): KAGVTQTPRYLIKTRGQQVTLSCSPISGHRSVSWYQQTPGQGLQFLFEYFSETQRNKGNFPGRFSGRQFSNSRSEMNVSTLELGDSALYLCASSPAGVPPDTQYFGPGTRLTVL.

In its sample, this clone was seen a few times. A junction boundary mismatches the germline segment, possibly from a read error. V is TRBV2 and J is TRBJ2-1; 10 positions match TRBD2. The CDR3 has 15 amino acids. Germline V gene sequence: CDR1 SNHLY, CDR2 FYNNEI. For the CDR3, the DNA is TGTGCCAGCAGCGAAGCGGGAGGGCCGTTCAATGAGCAGTTCTTC. Protein: CASSEAGGPFNEQFF.